This entry lists 23 T cell receptor beta chains sequenced from one sample in a study of cytomegalovirus exposure and HLA in healthy donors. Repertoires were generated with immunoSEQ multiplex PCR, while TCRdb's copy carries only in-frame clones and drops some. The table shows some 88,000 clones, with 96% occurring only once. Sequencing input: PBMCs. Every receptor here comes from a man younger than 30 in good health and CMV-seronegative.

This clone is a singleton in its sample. This chain uses TRBV5-1 with TRBJ1-1; 7 bases align to TRBD1. After removal of 0 bases from V and 1 base from J, the junction contained 6 bases not matched to a gene. Germline CDR1 and CDR2: SGHRS and YFSETQ. The CDR3 length is 16 residues. The CDR3 spells CASSLGFGTENTEAFF. For the CDR3, the DNA is TGCGCCAGCAGCTTGGGGTTCGGGACAGAGAACACTGAAGCTTTCTTT.

This rearrangement joins TRBV2 to TRBJ2-3, with unresolved D. The CDR3 has 12 residues. Trimming shortened V by 9 bases and J by 1 base, and 8 bases separated the two germline ends. Germline loops: CDR1 SNHLY, CDR2 FYNNEI. The CDR3 region has the DNA TGTGCCAGAGACCTAGGCACAGATACGCAGTATTTT. It specifies CARDLGTDTQYF.

This rearrangement joins TRBV4-2 to TRBJ2-7; a weak D match, TRBD1 (6 bases). Trimming stripped 0 bases from V and 5 bases from J, with 14 bases between. This CDR3 has 15 amino acids. Germline CDR1 and CDR2: LGHNA and YNFKEQ. CDR3 sequence: CASSQDLAGANEQYF. CDR3 bases: TGTGCCAGCAGCCAAGATTTAGCAGGGGCCAACGAGCAGTACTTC.

The chain has TRBV30 and TRBJ1-3, with a weak D call TRBD1 (5 bases). The V gene's germline CDR1 is GTSNPN and CDR2 SVGIG (reference sequence). The CDR3 contains 15 residues. V dropped 7 bases and J dropped 4 bases, with 20 bases sitting between them. This CDR3 is CAYGPQRGFGNTIYF. The CDR3 DNA reads TGTGCCTACGGCCCGCAGCGGGGCTTCGGAAACACCATATATTTT.

The V and J genes are TRBV6-6 and TRBJ1-1; the D is unclear. Germline CDR1 reads MNHNY; CDR2 reads SVGAGI (reference sequence). CDR3 length equals 15 residues. Trimming took 7 bases from V and 1 from J, leaving 16 bases between them. Written as DNA, the CDR3 is TGTGCCAGCACCCGGTATGCGTGGTCGAACACTGAAGCTTTCTTT. Translated: CASTRYAWSNTEAFF.

This rearrangement joins TRBV15 to TRBJ1-2, with unresolved D. Germline V gene sequence: CDR1 LNHNV, CDR2 YYDKDF (reference sequence). The CDR3 runs to 13 residues. V was pared by 0 bases and J by 4 bases, with 6 bases between. The CDR3 region has the DNA TGTGCCACCAGCAGAGATTTCGGCTATGGCTACACCTTC. The encoded protein is CATSRDFGYGYTF.

The J gene is TRBJ1-2, the V gene TRBV6-5, with TRBD1 as a possible D gene (5 bases). Trimming cost V 4 bases and J 6 bases, with 12 bases left between them. The CDR3 covers 13 residues. Germline V gene lookup returns CDR1 MNHEY and CDR2 SVGAGI. The CDR3 loop is CASSFEIGDGYTF. The CDR3 nucleotides are TGTGCCAGCAGTTTTGAAATAGGGGATGGCTACACCTTC.

This chain uses TRBV5-1 with TRBJ2-7; D perhaps matches TRBD1 (5 bases). The CDR3 contains 16 residues. The V gene lost 0 bases and the J gene lost 2 bases, with 15 bases spanning the gap. Germline lookup yields CDR1 SGHRS and CDR2 YFSETQ. The DNA of the CDR3 is TGCGCCAGCAGCTTGGCCGCAGGGCCAGGGACCTACGAGCAGTACTTC. It encodes CASSLAAGPGTYEQYF.

V is TRBV19 and J is TRBJ2-1, with no clear D. The V gene lost 2 bases and the J gene lost 6 bases, with 5 bases spanning the gap. The CDR3 covers 12 residues. Germline V CDR1 and CDR2: LNHDA, SQIVND (reference sequence). CDR3 in DNA: TGTGCCAGTAGTATAATCTCCAATGAGCAGTTCTTC. This translates into CASSIISNEQFF.

The chain links TRBV5-4 to TRBJ1-1, with 7 nucleotides matching TRBD1. The germline V gene encodes CDR1 SGHNT and CDR2 YYREEE (reference sequence). This CDR3 has 14 residues. V shed 2 bases, J shed 4 bases, and the junction held 5 bases outside the gene matches. The CDR3 is CASSFDRVTTEAFF. The CDR3 bases are TGTGCCAGCAGCTTTGACAGGGTGACCACTGAAGCTTTCTTT.

This clone was detected once. The V and J genes are TRBV5-6 and TRBJ2-4; D might be TRBD1 (5 bases). The germline V gene has CDR1 SGHDT and CDR2 YYEEEE. The CDR3 spans 14 residues. V lost 6 bases and J 7 bases, leaving 17 bases between the germline ends. The CDR3 DNA is TGTGCCAGCACCCTAGGCAGGGTCATGAACATTCAGTACTTC. Amino acid sequence: CASTLGRVMNIQYF.

The V and J genes are TRBV19 and TRBJ2-6; the D is unclear. Per the germline V gene, CDR1 is LNHDA and CDR2 is SQIVND (reference sequence). Trimming removed 8 bases from V and 0 bases from J, with 11 bases in between. The CDR3 covers 15 residues. For the CDR3, the DNA is TGTGCCAGTCGATGGGCCGTCTCTGGGGCCAACGTCCTGACTTTC. As protein: CASRWAVSGANVLTF.

The chain uses TRBV18 and TRBJ2-5; TRBD2 might be the D (6 bases). V lost 0 bases and J lost 3, with 14 bases in between. The CDR3 consists of 16 residues. CDR1 is KGHSH, CDR2 LQKENI, per germline. This chain's CDR3 is CASSPPFLWGEETQYF. The CDR3 DNA sequence: TGTGCCAGCTCACCACCGTTTTTATGGGGGGAAGAGACCCAGTACTTC.

V usage is TRBV5-1 and J usage is TRBJ2-5; 7 bases agree with TRBD1. This CDR3 has 15 amino acids. After removal of 1 base from V and 1 base from J, the junction contained 4 bases not matched to a gene. Germline V CDR1 and CDR2: SGHRS, YFSETQ. CDR3 loop: CASSLRTGGQETQYF. The CDR3 DNA reads TGCGCCAGCAGCTTGCGGACAGGCGGCCAAGAGACCCAGTACTTC.

This chain connects TRBV6-1 to TRBJ1-1; D unclear. This CDR3 spans 13 amino acids. CDR1 is MNHNS and CDR2 is SASEGT in the germline V gene. V was clipped by 4 bases and J by 1 base, with 7 bases between them. CDR3 sequence reads: CASSVNRNTEAFF. The CDR3 DNA reads TGTGCCAGCAGTGTCAACAGGAACACTGAAGCTTTCTTT.

This clone was recorded once. The CDR3 loop reads CASSPYGTDSGNTIYF. The CDR3 nucleotides are TGTGCCAGCTCACCTTATGGGACAGACTCTGGAAACACCATATATTTT. The chain carries TRBV18 and TRBJ1-3; TRBD1 matches at 7 bases. J gave up 0 bases and V 3 bases, and 5 bases lay outside the gene matches. From germline, CDR1 is KGHSH and CDR2 LQKENI. The CDR3 sequence is 16 residues long.

This rearrangement joins TRBV5-1 to TRBJ2-1, with D tentatively TRBD2 (6 bases). The V gene lost 4 bases and the J gene lost 0 bases, with 8 bases spanning the gap. This CDR3 has 14 residues. The V gene's germline CDR1 is SGHRS and CDR2 YFSETQ. The CDR3 is CASSTTSSYNEQFF. The CDR3, as DNA: TGCGCCAGCAGCACGACTAGCTCCTACAATGAGCAGTTCTTC.

In nucleotides, the CDR3 is TGTGCCAGCACCAAAATACTCAACCGTGATGAAAAACTGTTTTTT. This gives the protein CASTKILNRDEKLFF. V and J are TRBV28 and TRBJ1-4; D call uncertain. The CDR3 covers 15 residues. The germline CDR1 and CDR2 sequences are MDHEN and SYDVKM. Trimming left V 7 bases short and J 6 bases short, with 18 bases between.

This sequence joins TRBV4-2 and TRBJ2-4, with 9 bases that match TRBD2. Looked up from germline, CDR1 is LGHNA and CDR2 is YNFKEQ. J lost 1 base, V lost 5 bases, and 6 bases had no gene match. The CDR3 extends over 16 amino acids. The CDR3 nucleotides are TGTGCCAGCAGCTCGGGGCGGGAGGGGGCCAAAAACATTCAGTACTTC. Translated, it gives CASSSGREGAKNIQYF.

V and J are TRBV28 and TRBJ2-6; D gene ambiguous. Trimming left V 4 bases short and J 0 bases short, with 4 bases between. This CDR3 region has 14 residues. CDR1 and CDR2 from the germline V gene are MDHEN and SYDVKM. Written as DNA, the CDR3 is TGTGCCAGCAGTTCGGGCTCTGGGGCCAACGTCCTGACTTTC. This codes for CASSSGSGANVLTF.

J is TRBJ2-1 and V is TRBV2, with TRBD1 matching 7 bases. V was clipped by 7 bases and J by 7 bases; unmatched bases: 16. The germline V gene encodes CDR1 SNHLY and CDR2 FYNNEI. This CDR3 is 16 amino acids long. The CDR3 coding sequence is TGTGCCAGCACCCCCACAGGGGACAGTTGGGGGAATGAGCAGTTCTTC. Translation gives CASTPTGDSWGNEQFF.

The V call is TRBV2, the J call TRBJ1-2; the D gene is possibly TRBD1 (6 bases). CDR3 size: 14 residues. The V and J ends lost 6 bases and 6 bases respectively, with 17 bases between them. CDR1 SNHLY and CDR2 FYNNEI come from the germline V gene. The CDR3 sequence is CASRENREGHGYTF. CDR3 in DNA: TGTGCCAGCAGAGAAAACAGGGAAGGCCATGGCTACACCTTC.

J is TRBJ2-3 and V is TRBV5-1; D possibly corresponds to TRBD1 (5 bases). There are 14 residues in the CDR3. Per the germline V gene, CDR1 is SGHRS and CDR2 is YFSETQ. Trimming took 0 bases from V and 4 from J, leaving 9 bases between them. CDR3 residues: CASSLGQGSDTQYF. DNA for the CDR3: TGCGCCAGCAGCTTGGGGCAGGGCTCAGATACGCAGTATTTT.